The rows below give T cell receptor beta chains drawn from one sample of a study of CD8 T cells in Susac syndrome. TCRdb reprocessed the immunoSEQ multiplex PCR reads with MiXCR, giving one entry per CDR3 protein. Altogether 180,000 or so distinct CDR3 sequences are present, approximately 96% being singletons, with the ten largest covering around 0.14%. The sequencing input was CD4+ T cells from PBMCs. All receptors come from a human donor in good health. Each CDR3 is given with its conserved first and last residue. Each record gives: J gene, V gene, CDR3 length, CDR3 protein.

j_gene: TRBJ2-3; v_gene: TRBV20-1; len: 14; CDR3aa: CSATGTGRSDTQYF
j_gene: TRBJ2-1; v_gene: TRBV20-1; len: 13; CDR3aa: CSAAGDTYNEQFF
j_gene: TRBJ2-7; v_gene: TRBV12-3/TRBV12-4; len: 14; CDR3aa: CASSPGQGVSEQYF
j_gene: TRBJ1-1; v_gene: TRBV6-5; len: 14; CDR3aa: CASSLSGTGTEAFF
j_gene: TRBJ1-2; v_gene: TRBV29-1; len: 13; CDR3aa: CSATGTANYGYTF
j_gene: TRBJ1-5; v_gene: TRBV28; len: 10; CDR3aa: CASSLGAQHF
j_gene: TRBJ2-7; v_gene: TRBV20-1; len: 15; CDR3aa: CSAGKAGQSSYEQYF
j_gene: TRBJ1-3; v_gene: TRBV28; len: 16; CDR3aa: CASSLVGEAVGNTIYF
j_gene: TRBJ2-1; v_gene: TRBV29-1; len: 13; CDR3aa: CSVATGGDNEQFF
j_gene: TRBJ2-7; v_gene: TRBV2; len: 11; CDR3aa: CASRASYEQYF
j_gene: TRBJ2-7; v_gene: TRBV28; len: 12; CDR3aa: CASSHRGYEQYF